The present T cell receptor beta chain was sequenced within a study of blood T cell repertoires in COVID-19. Profiled with immunoSEQ multiplex PCR; TCRdb holds only in-frame clones, not every one. Here the sample spans 150,000 to 170,000 clones, approximately 80% being singletons. This clone turned up a few times. V gave up 9 bases and J gave up 0 bases, with 12 bases separating them. Germline loops: CDR1 MNHEY, CDR2 SMNVEV (reference sequence). The CDR3 is made up of 13 amino acids. The specimen was peripheral blood. The rearrangement uses TRBV27 and TRBJ2-7; D is undetermined. The TCR originated in a woman between 55 and 75 years old with COVID-19, enrolled during active disease. CDR3 amino acids: CARMGRISYEQYF. The DNA for the CDR3 is TGTGCCAGAATGGGCAGAATCTCCTACGAGCAGTACTTC.